This is a list of T cell receptor beta chains from one sample in a study of OX40 agonist ivuxolimab in advanced cancers. Libraries were prepared by immunoSEQ multiplex PCR; TCRdb keeps only in-frame clonotypes and omits some of them. Of about 88,000 clones listed, around 82% are singletons. The starting material was CD4+ or CD8+ T cells sorted from blood, obtained in a trial of the OX40 agonist ivuxolimab. The receptors come from an adult with an advanced solid tumor such as melanoma, head and neck, liver or kidney cancer. CDR3s include the opening cysteine and the closing phenylalanine or tryptophan. D genes are given only for firm matches. Clone size, where shown, is once, few, many, or a class for clones that have expanded.

j_gene | v_gene | d_gene | abundance | CDR3nt | CDR3aa
TRBJ1-3 | TRBV11-3 | NA | NA | TGTGCCAGCAGCTTGGGAAACACCATATATTTT | CASSLGNTIYF
TRBJ2-7 | TRBV30 | TRBD1 | once | TGTGCCTGGGGGGGACAGAGATCTTCCTACGAGCAGTACTTC | CAWGGQRSSYEQYF
TRBJ2-7 | TRBV28 | TRBD1 | NA | TGTGCCAGCAGTTTATACAGGGGCCTTGACGAGCAGTACTTC | CASSLYRGLDEQYF
TRBJ2-3 | TRBV6-4 | NA | NA | TGTGCCAGCAGTAATACTCCGGGTAGACCAGATACGCAGTATTTT | CASSNTPGRPDTQYF
TRBJ1-1 | TRBV27 | NA | NA | TGTGCCAGCAGTTTATACGGTCAGGCATTGAACACTGAAGCTTTCTTT | CASSLYGQALNTEAFF
TRBJ1-1 | TRBV19 | TRBD1 | NA | TGTGCCAGTAGTATGACAGGGGCGTATGGGAACACTGAAGCTTTCTTT | CASSMTGAYGNTEAFF
TRBJ1-3 | TRBV30 | NA | NA | TGTGCCTGGAGTATGTGGGGAAACACCATATATTTT | CAWSMWGNTIYF
TRBJ1-2 | TRBV19 | NA | NA | TGTGCCAGTAGTACTCCCAGGCTCTATGGCTACACCTTC | CASSTPRLYGYTF
TRBJ2-1 | TRBV6-1 | TRBD1 | NA | TGTGCCAGCAGTGAAGGGACAGGGATCGCCAATGAGCAGTTCTTC | CASSEGTGIANEQFF
TRBJ2-5 | TRBV19 | TRBD1 | NA | TGTGCCAGTAGTAAGGGACAGGGAGGCCAAGAGACCCAGTACTTC | CASSKGQGGQETQYF
TRBJ2-3 | TRBV27 | NA | NA | TGTGCCAGCAGTTTGGGAGATACGCAGTATTTT | CASSLGDTQYF
TRBJ2-1 | TRBV28 | NA | few | TGTGCCACCCTTCCGGAAGGCCCTGTGGGAGAGCAGTTCTTC | CATLPEGPVGEQFF
TRBJ2-7 | TRBV28 | NA | NA | TGTGCCAGCAGTTTTGGGGCGCGGGTATGGAACGAGCAGTACTTC | CASSFGARVWNEQYF
TRBJ2-1 | TRBV5-1 | NA | once | TGCGCCAGCAGCGCTACACAAGTCCCCCTGACGACGGACAATGAGCAGTTCTTC | CASSATQVPLTTDNEQFF